The TCR beta chain described here comes from a study of blood T cell repertoires in COVID-19. Study summary: Samples of COVID-19 (acute and convalescent) were obtained from the United States, Italy and Spain. The analysed material was cDNA or gDNA that came from T cells, B-cell-depleted T cells, or PBMCs.

As processed by the authors: Scientists estimated how many nucleated cells there were by amplifying reference gene primers. Profiling relied on immunoSEQ multiplex PCR, and the TCRdb table lists in-frame clones only, not all of them. V, J and clone size were drawn from that table, and D and trimming were deduced from the DNA. The sample shows 200,000 to 250,000 clones, more than 75% of them seen only once. Specimen: peripheral blood. This clonotype was obtained from a woman in her 30s who had recovered from COVID-19.

The CDR3 DNA reads as TGCGCCAGCAGCTTGCCGGGGGGATTGGAAGAGACCCAGTACTTC. Residues: CASSLPGGLEETQYF. V is TRBV5-1 and J is TRBJ2-5; 7 nucleotides line up with TRBD2. The germline CDR1 and CDR2 sequences are SGHRS and YFSETQ. Germline trimming cut 1 base from V and 3 bases from J; bases unmatched to any gene: 6. CDR3 length: 15 amino acids. The full variable domain, completed using reference TRBV5-1 and TRBJ2-5, is KAGVTQTPRYLIKTRGQQVTLSCSPISGHRSVSWYQQTPGQGLQFLFEYFSETQRNKGNFPGRFSGRQFSNSRSEMNVSTLELGDSALYLCASSLPGGLEETQYFGPGTRLLVL.